This T cell receptor beta chain was documented in a study of blood T cell repertoires in COVID-19. Background on the study: Samples came from the United States, Italy and Spain, spanning acute and convalescent COVID-19. T cells, B-cell-depleted T cells, or PBMCs supplied cDNA or gDNA.

Per the original data handling: Amplifying reference gene primers gave estimates of nucleated cell counts. The table came from immunoSEQ multiplex PCR; TCRdb's copy has only in-frame clones and leaves some out. V, J and clone size were drawn from that table, and D and trimming were deduced from the DNA. The table lists some 270,000 clones, about 89% of them singletons. V lost 6 bases, J lost 7 bases, and 12 bases stayed unmatched. There are 14 residues in the CDR3. Per germline, CDR1 MNHEY and CDR2 SVGEGT. The TCR originated in a man under 40 with acute or convalescent COVID-19. Material for sequencing was peripheral blood. The chain combines TRBV6-2 or TRBV6-3 with TRBJ2-7; 7 bases are a match to TRBD1. The CDR3 DNA reads TGTGCCAGCAGACCTCTTCAGGGGGTACGGGAGCAGTACTTC. It codes for CASRPLQGVREQYF.